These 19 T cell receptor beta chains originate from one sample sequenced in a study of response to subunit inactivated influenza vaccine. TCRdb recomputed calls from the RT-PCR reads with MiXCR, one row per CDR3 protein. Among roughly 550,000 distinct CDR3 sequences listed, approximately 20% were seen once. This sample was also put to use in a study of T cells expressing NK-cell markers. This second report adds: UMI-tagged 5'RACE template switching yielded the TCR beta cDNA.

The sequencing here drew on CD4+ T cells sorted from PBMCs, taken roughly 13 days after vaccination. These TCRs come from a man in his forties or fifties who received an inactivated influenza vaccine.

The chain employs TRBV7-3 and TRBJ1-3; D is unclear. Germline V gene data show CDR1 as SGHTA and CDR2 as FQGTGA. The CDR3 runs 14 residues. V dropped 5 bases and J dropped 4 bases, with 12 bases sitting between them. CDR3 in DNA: TGTGCCAGCAGCCCCGACCCGCAGGGAAACACCATATATTTT. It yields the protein CASSPDPQGNTIYF. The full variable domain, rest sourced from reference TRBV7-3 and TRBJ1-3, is GAGVSQTPSNKVTEKGKYVELRCDPISGHTALYWYRQSLGQGPEFLIYFQGTGAADDSGLPNDRFFAVRPEGSVSTLKIQRTERGDSAVYLCASSPDPQGNTIYFGEGSWLTVV.

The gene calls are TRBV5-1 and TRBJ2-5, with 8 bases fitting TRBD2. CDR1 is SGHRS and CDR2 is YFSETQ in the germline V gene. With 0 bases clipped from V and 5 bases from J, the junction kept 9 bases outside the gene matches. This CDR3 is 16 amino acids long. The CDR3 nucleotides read TGCGCCAGCAGCTTGGCCGGAGCGGGGGTTCGGGAGACCCAGTACTTC. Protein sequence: CASSLAGAGVRETQYF.

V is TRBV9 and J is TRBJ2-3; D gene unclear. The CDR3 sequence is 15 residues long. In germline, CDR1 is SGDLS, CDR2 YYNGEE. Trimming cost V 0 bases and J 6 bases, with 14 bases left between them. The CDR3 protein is CASSVESLGSDTQYF. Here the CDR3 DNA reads TGTGCCAGCAGCGTAGAAAGTCTAGGATCCGATACGCAGTATTTT.

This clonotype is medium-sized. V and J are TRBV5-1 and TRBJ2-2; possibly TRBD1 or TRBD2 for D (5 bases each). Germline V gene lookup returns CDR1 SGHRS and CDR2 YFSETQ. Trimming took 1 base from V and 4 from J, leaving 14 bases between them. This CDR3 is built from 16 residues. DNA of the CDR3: TGCGCCAGCAGCTTGAGCGTTACAGGAGGCACCGGGGAGCTGTTTTTT. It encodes CASSLSVTGGTGELFF.

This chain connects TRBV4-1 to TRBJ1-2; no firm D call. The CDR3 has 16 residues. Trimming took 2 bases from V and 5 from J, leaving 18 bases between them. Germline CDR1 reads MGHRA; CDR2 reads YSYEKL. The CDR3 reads CASSQNPVGSKYGYTF. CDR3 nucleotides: TGCGCCAGCAGCCAAAATCCGGTAGGGTCGAAATATGGCTACACCTTC.

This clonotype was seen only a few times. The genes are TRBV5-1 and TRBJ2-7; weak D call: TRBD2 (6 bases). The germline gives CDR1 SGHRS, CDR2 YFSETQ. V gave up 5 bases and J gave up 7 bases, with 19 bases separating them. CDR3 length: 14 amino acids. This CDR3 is CASRASERSGEQYF. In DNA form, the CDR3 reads TGCGCCAGCAGAGCTAGCGAAAGATCAGGAGAGCAGTACTTC.

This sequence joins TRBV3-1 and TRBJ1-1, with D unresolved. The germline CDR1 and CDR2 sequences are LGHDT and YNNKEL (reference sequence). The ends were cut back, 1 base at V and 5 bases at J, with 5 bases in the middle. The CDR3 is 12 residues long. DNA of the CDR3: TGTGCCAGCAGCCAAGTCGCGACTGAAGCTTTCTTT. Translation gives CASSQVATEAFF.

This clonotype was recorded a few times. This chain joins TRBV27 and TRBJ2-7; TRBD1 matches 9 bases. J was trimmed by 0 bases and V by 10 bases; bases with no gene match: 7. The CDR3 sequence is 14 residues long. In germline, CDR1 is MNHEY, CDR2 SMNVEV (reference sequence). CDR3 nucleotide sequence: TGTGCCATTAAAACGACAGGGGGCTCCTACGAGCAGTACTTC. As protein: CAIKTTGGSYEQYF.

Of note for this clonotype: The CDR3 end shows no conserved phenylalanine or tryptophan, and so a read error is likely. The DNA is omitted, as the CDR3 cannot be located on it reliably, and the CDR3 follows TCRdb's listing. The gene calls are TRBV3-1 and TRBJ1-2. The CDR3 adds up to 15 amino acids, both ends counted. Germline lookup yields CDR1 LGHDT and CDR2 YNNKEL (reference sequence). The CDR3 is CASRKDGSGELWLHL.

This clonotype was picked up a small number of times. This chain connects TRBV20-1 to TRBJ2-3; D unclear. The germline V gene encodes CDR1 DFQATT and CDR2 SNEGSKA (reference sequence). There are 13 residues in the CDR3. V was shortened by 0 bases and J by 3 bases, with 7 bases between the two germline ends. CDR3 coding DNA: TGCAGTGCTAGAGAAGCTACAACAGATACGCAGTATTTT. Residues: CSAREATTDTQYF.

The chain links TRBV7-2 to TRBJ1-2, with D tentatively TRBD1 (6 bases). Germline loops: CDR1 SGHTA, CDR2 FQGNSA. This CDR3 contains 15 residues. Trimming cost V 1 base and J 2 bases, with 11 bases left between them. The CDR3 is CASSLGDRPNYGYTF. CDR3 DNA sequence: TGTGCCAGCAGCTTAGGTGACAGGCCAAACTATGGCTACACCTTC.

CDR3 sequence (DNA): TGCGCCAGCAAATTTGGACATGAGGGGGAAAAACTGTTTTTT. The encoded protein is CASKFGHEGEKLFF. The chain carries TRBV5-1 and TRBJ1-4; D possibly corresponds to TRBD1 (5 bases). Deletions cut 6 bases from V and 8 bases from J, with 17 bases between. This CDR3 has 14 amino acids. From germline, CDR1 is SGHRS and CDR2 YFSETQ.

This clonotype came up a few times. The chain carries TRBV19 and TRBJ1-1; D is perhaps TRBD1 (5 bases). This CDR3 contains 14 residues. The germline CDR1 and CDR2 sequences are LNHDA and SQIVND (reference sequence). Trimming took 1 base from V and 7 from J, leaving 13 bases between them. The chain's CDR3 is CASSIGSGMGEAFF. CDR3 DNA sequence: TGTGCCAGTAGTATAGGATCAGGGATGGGTGAAGCTTTCTTT.

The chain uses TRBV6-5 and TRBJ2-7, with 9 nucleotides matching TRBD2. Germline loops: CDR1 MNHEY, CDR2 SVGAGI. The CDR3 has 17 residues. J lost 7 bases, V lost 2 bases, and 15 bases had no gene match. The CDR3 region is CASSYPLSSGTLGEQYF. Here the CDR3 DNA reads TGTGCCAGCAGTTACCCTCTATCTAGCGGGACCTTGGGTGAGCAGTACTTC.

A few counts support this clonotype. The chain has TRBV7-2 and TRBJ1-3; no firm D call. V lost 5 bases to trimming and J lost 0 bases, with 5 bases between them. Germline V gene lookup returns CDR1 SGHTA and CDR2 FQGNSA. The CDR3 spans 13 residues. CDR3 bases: TGTGCCAGCAGCGGAGTCTCTGGAAACACCATATATTTT. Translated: CASSGVSGNTIYF. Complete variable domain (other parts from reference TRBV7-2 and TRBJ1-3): GAGVSQSPSNKVTEKGKDVELRCDPISGHTALYWYRQSLGQGLEFLIYFQGNSAPDKSGLPSDRFSAERTGGSVSTLTIQRTQQEDSAVYLCASSGVSGNTIYFGEGSWLTVV.

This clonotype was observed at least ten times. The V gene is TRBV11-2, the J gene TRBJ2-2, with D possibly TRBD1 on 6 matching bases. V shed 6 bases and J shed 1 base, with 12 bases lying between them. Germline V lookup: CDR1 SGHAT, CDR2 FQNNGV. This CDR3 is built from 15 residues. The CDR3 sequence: CASRLGAMNTGELFF. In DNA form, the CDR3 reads TGTGCCAGCAGGCTGGGGGCAATGAACACCGGGGAGCTGTTTTTT.

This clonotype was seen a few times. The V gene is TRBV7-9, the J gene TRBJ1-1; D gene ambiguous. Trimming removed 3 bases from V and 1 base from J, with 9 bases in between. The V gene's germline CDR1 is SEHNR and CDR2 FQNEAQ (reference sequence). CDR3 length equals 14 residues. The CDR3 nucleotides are TGTGCCAGCAGCTTCTCGGTCTCGAACACTGAAGCTTTCTTT. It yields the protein CASSFSVSNTEAFF.

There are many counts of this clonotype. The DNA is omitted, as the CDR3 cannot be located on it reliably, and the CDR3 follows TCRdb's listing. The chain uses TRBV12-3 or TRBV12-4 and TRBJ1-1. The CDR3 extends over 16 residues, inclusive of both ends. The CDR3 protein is CASSFLAGASNTEAFF.

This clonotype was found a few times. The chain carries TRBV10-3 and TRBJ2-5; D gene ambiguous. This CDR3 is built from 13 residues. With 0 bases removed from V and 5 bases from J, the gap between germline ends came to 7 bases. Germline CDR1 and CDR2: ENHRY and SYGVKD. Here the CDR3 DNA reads TGTGCCATCAGTGAGTCGAAGGTTGAGACCCAGTACTTC. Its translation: CAISESKVETQYF.